This T cell receptor beta chain was found in a study of blood T cell repertoires in COVID-19. TCRdb keeps only in-frame clones here, not all; method: immunoSEQ multiplex PCR. The sample has roughly 250,000 clones; 85% to 90% are singletons. The germline V gene has CDR1 LNHDA and CDR2 SQIVND (reference sequence). Trimming stripped 8 bases from V and 4 bases from J, with 23 bases between. This CDR3 region has 16 residues. Sequencing was carried out using peripheral blood. This chain links TRBV19 with TRBJ1-2; no reliable D call. The receptor comes from a middle-aged woman with acute or convalescent COVID-19. CDR3 bases: TGTGCCAGTGAAAATGACGCGGGTGGAACACCCTATGGCTACACCTTC. Protein product: CASENDAGGTPYGYTF.